Shown below are 17 T cell receptor beta chains from a single sample sequenced in a study of response to subunit inactivated influenza vaccine. TCRdb fed the RT-PCR reads into MiXCR, producing one record per CDR3 protein. The profile shows about 300,000 distinct CDR3 sequences, 20% to 25% of them singletons. Specimen: PBMCs from blood, collected less than 22 months after vaccination. The receptor set was obtained from a man aged 50-75 years who received an inactivated influenza vaccine.

This chain connects TRBV5-5 to TRBJ2-1, with D perhaps TRBD1 (6 bases). There are 15 residues in the CDR3. Between the trimmed V and J ends, which lost 4 bases and 4 bases, there was a span of 15 bases. CDR1 SGHKS and CDR2 YYEKEE come from the germline V gene (reference sequence). CDR3 residues: CASSPGTPKYNEQFF. The CDR3 DNA reads TGTGCCAGCAGCCCCGGGACACCTAAATACAATGAGCAGTTCTTC.

This clonotype was observed at least ten times. The rearrangement joins TRBV6-2 or TRBV6-3 to TRBJ1-1, with 9 bases lining up with TRBD1. The CDR3 is made up of 15 amino acids. V dropped 5 bases and J dropped 6; count of bases not matched to a gene: 10. Germline values: CDR1 MNHEY, CDR2 SVGEGT. The CDR3 sequence is CASSNERDRVPEAFF. As DNA, the CDR3 is TGTGCCAGCAGTAATGAGCGGGACAGGGTCCCTGAAGCTTTCTTT.

This chain joins TRBV4-1 and TRBJ1-2, with TRBD1 matching over 9 bases. V trimming: 2 bases; J trimming: 4 bases; junction bases outside the gene matches: 5. CDR3 length: 15 residues. Germline CDR1 reads MGHRA; CDR2 reads YSYEKL. This chain's CDR3 is CASSQSGQGFYGYTF. The CDR3 bases are TGCGCCAGCAGCCAATCGGGACAGGGCTTCTATGGCTACACCTTC.

This clonotype appeared once. The rearrangement uses TRBV4-2 and TRBJ2-5; the match to TRBD1 covers 8 bases. Looked up from germline, CDR1 is LGHNA and CDR2 is YNFKEQ. The V gene end was trimmed by 4 bases and the J gene end by 5 bases; junction bases not matched to a gene: 9. This CDR3 is built from 15 residues. CDR3 region: CASSPRTGSGETQYF. The CDR3 DNA reads TGTGCCAGCAGCCCAAGGACAGGGTCGGGGGAGACCCAGTACTTC.

V usage is TRBV24-1 and J usage is TRBJ2-1, with D possibly being TRBD1 (6 bases). The V gene's germline CDR1 is KGHDR and CDR2 SFDVKD. This CDR3 region has 14 residues. V lost 1 base and J 4 bases, leaving 7 bases between the germline ends. CDR3 loop: CATSDFQGYNEQFF. In DNA form, the CDR3 reads TGTGCCACCAGTGATTTTCAGGGGTACAATGAGCAGTTCTTC.

This clonotype occurred a few times. The chain uses TRBV12-3 or TRBV12-4 and TRBJ1-6; 8 positions agree with TRBD1. The CDR3 has 15 amino acids. J lost 8 bases, V lost 5 bases, and 8 bases had no gene match. The CDR3 reads CASSLRQGAHSPLHF. CDR3 DNA sequence: TGTGCCAGCAGTCTTCGGCAGGGGGCGCATTCACCCCTCCACTTT.

This clonotype was counted only a few times. The V call is TRBV6-5, the J call TRBJ2-3, with TRBD2 matching over 15 bases. From germline, CDR1 is MNHEY and CDR2 SVGAGI. The CDR3 has 16 residues. The ends lost 4 bases at V and 6 bases at J; junction bases unmatched: 5. The CDR3 DNA sequence: TGTGCCAGCAGTTTGGGACTAGCGGGGGGCCAGGATACGCAGTATTTT. Encoded protein: CASSLGLAGGQDTQYF.

The chain joins TRBV20-1 to TRBJ2-5; 12 nucleotides agree with TRBD2. The CDR3 has 16 amino acids. Per the germline V gene, CDR1 is DFQATT and CDR2 is SNEGSKA (reference sequence). J was trimmed by 3 bases and V by 2 bases; bases with no gene match: 7. The CDR3 coding sequence is TGCAGTGCTAGACCCAGACTAGCGGGAGAAAAAGAGACCCAGTACTTC. It codes for CSARPRLAGEKETQYF.

The rearrangement uses TRBV5-6 and TRBJ2-5; 12 positions match TRBD1. The CDR3 is 15 amino acids. Germline V lookup: CDR1 SGHDT, CDR2 YYEEEE. V dropped 5 bases and J dropped 5; count of bases not matched to a gene: 7. In nucleotides, the CDR3 is TGTGCCAGCAGGGGGGACAGGGGGCGCGTTGAGACCCAGTACTTC. Protein product: CASRGDRGRVETQYF. The full variable domain, with the rest looked up from reference TRBV5-6 and TRBJ2-5, is DAGVTQSPTHLIKTRGQQVTLRCSPKSGHDTVSWYQQALGQGPQFIFQYYEEEERQRGNFPDRFSGHQFPNYSSELNVNALLLGDSALYLCASRGDRGRVETQYFGPGTRLLVL.

This clonotype came up a few times. The V call is TRBV5-6, the J call TRBJ2-1; the match to TRBD1 covers 9 bases. Germline CDR1 SGHDT, CDR2 YYEEEE. There are 18 residues in the CDR3. Trimming took 0 bases from V and 2 from J; bases not matched to a gene: 9. CDR3 loop: CASSLVWTGEGPYNEQFF. For the CDR3, the DNA is TGTGCCAGCAGCTTGGTTTGGACAGGGGAAGGCCCCTACAATGAGCAGTTCTTC.

This clonotype was counted a few times. This sequence joins TRBV10-3 and TRBJ2-5; 8 positions agree with TRBD1. The germline gives CDR1 ENHRY, CDR2 SYGVKD. CDR3 length: 14 amino acids. J lost 5 bases, V lost 4 bases, and 6 bases had no gene match. The CDR3 DNA reads TGTGCCATCAGTGGGACAGGGTCGGGGGAGACCCAGTACTTC. This encodes CAISGTGSGETQYF.

The genes are TRBV4-1 and TRBJ2-7; 7 bases align to TRBD2. CDR3 length: 14 residues. The V gene's germline CDR1 is MGHRA and CDR2 YSYEKL. Unmatched junction bases numbered 4, after V lost 2 bases and J lost 3 bases. Here the CDR3 DNA reads TGCGCCAGCAGCCAACCTAGCGGAAGCTACGAGCAGTACTTC. Translated: CASSQPSGSYEQYF.

The rearrangement joins TRBV6-1 to TRBJ2-1; TRBD2 agrees at 14 bases. Germline V gene lookup returns CDR1 MNHNS and CDR2 SASEGT. The CDR3 covers 15 residues. V gave up 10 bases and J gave up 8 bases; unmatched junction bases: 10. The chain's CDR3 is CATALTSGRAHEQFF. CDR3 nucleotide sequence: TGTGCCACCGCATTGACTAGCGGGAGGGCCCATGAGCAGTTCTTC.

This clonotype has more than one count but fewer than ten. This sequence joins TRBV6-2 or TRBV6-3 and TRBJ1-5; tentatively, D is TRBD1 (5 bases). The germline V gene encodes CDR1 MNHEY and CDR2 SVGEGT. There are 15 residues in the CDR3. V was shortened by 6 bases and J by 4 bases, with 16 bases between the two germline ends. CDR3 sequence (DNA): TGTGCCAGCAGGCGCTCTCAGGGTTTTAATCAGCCCCAGCATTTT. Translated: CASRRSQGFNQPQHF.

The rearrangement links TRBV4-2 to TRBJ2-1, with TRBD2 matching over 13 bases. With 1 base clipped from V and 6 bases from J, the junction kept 3 bases outside the gene matches. Germline CDR1 and CDR2: LGHNA and YNFKEQ. The CDR3 runs 16 residues. CDR3 DNA: TGTGCCAGCAGCCAAGGGGGACTAGCGGGACCCAATGAGCAGTTCTTC. Translation: CASSQGGLAGPNEQFF.

Concerning this clonotype: A single base separates this from a much larger clone, so it may be a read error. V gene TRBV12-3 or TRBV12-4 combines with J gene TRBJ2-3; D ambiguous. This CDR3 is built from 11 residues. V gave up 6 bases and J gave up 5 bases, with 6 bases separating them. This chain's CDR3 is CASSHKDTQYF. The CDR3, as DNA: TGTGCCAGCAGCCACAAAGATACGCAGTATTTT.

This sequence joins TRBV18 and TRBJ1-1; D is unresolved. The CDR3 runs to 13 residues. Trimming shortened V by 3 bases and J by 5 bases, and 10 bases separated the two germline ends. Looked up from germline, CDR1 is KGHSH and CDR2 is LQKENI. CDR3 amino acids: CASSPERGTEAFF. The CDR3 DNA sequence: TGTGCCAGCTCACCCGAACGAGGAACTGAAGCTTTCTTT. The whole variable domain, filled in from reference TRBV18 and TRBJ1-1, reads NAGVMQNPRHLVRRRGQEARLRCSPMKGHSHVYWYRQLPEEGLKFMVYLQKENIIDESGMPKERFSAEFPKEGPSILRIQQVVRGDSAAYFCASSPERGTEAFFGQGTRLTVV.